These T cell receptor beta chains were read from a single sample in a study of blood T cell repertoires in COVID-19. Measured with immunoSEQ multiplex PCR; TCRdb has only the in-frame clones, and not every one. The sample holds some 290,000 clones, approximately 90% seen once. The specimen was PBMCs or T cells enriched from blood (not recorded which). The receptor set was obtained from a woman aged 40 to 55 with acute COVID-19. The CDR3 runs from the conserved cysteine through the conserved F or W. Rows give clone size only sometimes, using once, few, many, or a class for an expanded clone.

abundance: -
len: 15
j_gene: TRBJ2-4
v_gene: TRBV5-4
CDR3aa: CASSLAQSEVAIQYF

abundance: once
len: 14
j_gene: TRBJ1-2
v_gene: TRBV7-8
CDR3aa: CASSSWTGGYGYTF

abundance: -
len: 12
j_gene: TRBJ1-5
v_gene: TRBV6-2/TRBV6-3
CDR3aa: CASSPHNQPQHF

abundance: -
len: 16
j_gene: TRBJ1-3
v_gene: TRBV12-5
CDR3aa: CASGLGNRASGNTIYF

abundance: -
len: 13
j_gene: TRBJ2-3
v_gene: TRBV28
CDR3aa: CASTRPVTDTQYF

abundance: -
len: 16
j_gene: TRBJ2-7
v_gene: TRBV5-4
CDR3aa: CASSPEGRPLENEQYF

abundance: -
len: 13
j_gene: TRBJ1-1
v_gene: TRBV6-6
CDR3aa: CASSYASGYEAFF

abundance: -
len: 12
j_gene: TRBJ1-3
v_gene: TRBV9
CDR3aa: CASSAMGNTIYF

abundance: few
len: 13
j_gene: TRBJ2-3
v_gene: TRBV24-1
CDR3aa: CASSLAGEDTQYF

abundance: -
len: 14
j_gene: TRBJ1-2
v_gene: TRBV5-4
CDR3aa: CASSLGTGEYGYTF

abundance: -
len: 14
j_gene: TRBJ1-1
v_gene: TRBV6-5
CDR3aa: CASRKPSRGGEAFF

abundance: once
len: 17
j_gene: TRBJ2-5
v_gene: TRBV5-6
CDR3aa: CASSLVGRSSGTKTQYF

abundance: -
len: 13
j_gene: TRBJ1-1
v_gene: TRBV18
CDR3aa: CASSPVLSTEAFF

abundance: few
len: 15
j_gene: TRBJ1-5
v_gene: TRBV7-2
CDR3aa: CASSLVPNSNQPQHF

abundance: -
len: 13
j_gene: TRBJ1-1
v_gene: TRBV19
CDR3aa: CASSTTLNTEAFF

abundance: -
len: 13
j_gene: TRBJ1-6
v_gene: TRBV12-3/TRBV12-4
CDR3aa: CASTFLSGSPLHF

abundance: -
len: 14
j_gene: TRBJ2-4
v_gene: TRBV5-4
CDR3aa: CASSFGGTKNIQYF

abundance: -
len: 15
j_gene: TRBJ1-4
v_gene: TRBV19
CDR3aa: CASSILGPTNEKLFF

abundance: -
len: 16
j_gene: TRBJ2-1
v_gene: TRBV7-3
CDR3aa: CASSRSPGLGNNEQFF

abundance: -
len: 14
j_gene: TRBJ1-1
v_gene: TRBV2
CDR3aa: CACVRQASNTEAFF

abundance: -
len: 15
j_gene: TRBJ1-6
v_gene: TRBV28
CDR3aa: CATRGAGVEGSPLHF

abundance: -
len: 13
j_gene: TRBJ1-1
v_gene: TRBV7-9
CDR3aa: CASSPGGNTEAFF